This is a list of T cell receptor beta chains from one sample in a study of T cells in Graves' hyperthyroidism and ophthalmopathy. MiXCR was run by TCRdb on the multiplex PCR reads, yielding one entry per CDR3 protein. The data contain roughly 570,000 distinct CDR3 sequences, roughly 46% of them singletons. The source material was peripheral blood or thyroid tissue (not recorded which). The receptors come from an adult woman with Graves' disease, either hyperthyroidism or ophthalmopathy (not recorded which). Both conserved end residues are part of each CDR3. The order of the fields is J gene, V gene, D gene, clone size, CDR3 DNA, CDR3 protein. D genes are given only for firm matches. The listing skips clone size in some rows; elsewhere it reads once, few, many or a size class.

J: TRBJ1-1
V: TRBV11-2
D: .
size: many
DNA: TGTGCCAGCAGCCTCCCTCTTGGGGGATCCGCTGAAGCTTTCTTT
CDR3: CASSLPLGGSAEAFF

J: TRBJ2-7
V: TRBV7-9
D: .
size: few
DNA: TGTGCCAGCAGCTCAACCCTAAGGGGCGAGAGTGCGTCTGGGGCCAACGAGCAGTACTTC
CDR3: CASSSTLRGESASGANEQYF

J: TRBJ2-2
V: TRBV20-1
D: TRBD1
size: .
DNA: TGCAGTGCTAGGAAGGGACAGCCGAACACCGGGGAGCTGTTTTTT
CDR3: CSARKGQPNTGELFF

J: TRBJ1-1
V: TRBV29-1
D: .
size: .
DNA: TGCAGCGTTAGGAACACAGGGCACACTGAAGCTTTCTTT
CDR3: CSVRNTGHTEAFF

J: TRBJ1-2
V: TRBV6-5
D: .
size: .
DNA: TGTGCCAGCTACGACAGGAACTATGGCTACACCTTC
CDR3: CASYDRNYGYTF

J: TRBJ2-5
V: TRBV4-1
D: .
size: many
DNA: TGCGCCAGCAGCCGGAGGGGGGGAGTTAGTAAAGAGACCCAGTACTTC
CDR3: CASSRRGGVSKETQYF

J: TRBJ1-5
V: TRBV10-3
D: .
size: .
DNA: TGTGCCATTGGGGGACTAGCGGGTTCGCCCCAGCATTTT
CDR3: CAIGGLAGSPQHF

J: TRBJ2-7
V: TRBV29-1
D: .
size: few
DNA: TGCAGCGTGGGTAACACCGCGGAGGGCGAGCAGTACTTC
CDR3: CSVGNTAEGEQYF

J: TRBJ1-1
V: TRBV20-1
D: .
size: few
DNA: TGCAGTGCTAGAGTTTCTAACGGAAAGGGAGCTTTCTTT
CDR3: CSARVSNGKGAFF

J: TRBJ2-7
V: TRBV29-1
D: TRBD1
size: .
DNA: TGCAGCGTACAGACAGGGGGTACGGGGGAGCAGTACTTC
CDR3: CSVQTGGTGEQYF

J: TRBJ1-2
V: TRBV6-2/TRBV6-3
D: TRBD1
size: many
DNA: TGTGCCAGCAGTTGGGACAGGTACAGCTATGGCTACACCTTC
CDR3: CASSWDRYSYGYTF

J: TRBJ2-6
V: TRBV12-3/TRBV12-4
D: .
size: .
DNA: TGTGCCAGCAGTTTAGGGGGGGCGCTTGGGGCCAACGTCCTGACTTTC
CDR3: CASSLGGALGANVLTF

J: TRBJ2-7
V: TRBV18
D: .
size: many
DNA: TGTGCCAGCTCGGCGGGCGGAACCTACGAGCAGTACTTC
CDR3: CASSAGGTYEQYF

J: TRBJ1-1
V: TRBV7-9
D: .
size: .
DNA: TGTGCCAGCAGCTTATCCCGACTTAATACTAATGAAGCTTTCTTT
CDR3: CASSLSRLNTNEAFF

J: TRBJ2-7
V: TRBV20-1
D: TRBD1
size: .
DNA: TGCAGTGCTCCCACAGGGGCTAGCTCCTACGAGCAGTACTTC
CDR3: CSAPTGASSYEQYF

J: TRBJ2-5
V: TRBV15
D: .
size: .
DNA: TGTGCCACCAGCAGAGATCTGGGGGAGGCACGCCAAGAGACCCAGTACTTC
CDR3: CATSRDLGEARQETQYF

J: TRBJ1-2
V: TRBV24-1
D: .
size: many
DNA: TGTGCCACCAGTGATCCCCTTGTGGGGGGCTACACCTTC
CDR3: CATSDPLVGGYTF

J: TRBJ2-3
V: TRBV11-1
D: TRBD2
size: .
DNA: TGTGCCAGCAGAGCTACGGGACTAGCGGGAGGCACCGGCACAGATACGCAGTATTTT
CDR3: CASRATGLAGGTGTDTQYF

J: TRBJ1-3
V: TRBV2
D: .
size: once
DNA: TGTGCCAGCAGGGTATCCTACACCATATATTTT
CDR3: CASRVSYTIYF

J: TRBJ2-2
V: TRBV2
D: TRBD1
size: .
DNA: TGTGCCAGCAGTAGGACAGGGATCACCGGGGAGCTGTTTTTT
CDR3: CASSRTGITGELFF

J: TRBJ2-7
V: TRBV10-3
D: .
size: many
DNA: TGTGCCATCACCCCACGGGGAATCGACGAGCAGTACTTC
CDR3: CAITPRGIDEQYF

J: TRBJ2-7
V: TRBV14
D: .
size: .
DNA: TGTGCCAGCAGCCAAGTGGGTGGTTCTGACGAGCAGTACTTC
CDR3: CASSQVGGSDEQYF

J: TRBJ1-3
V: TRBV11-2
D: TRBD1
size: .
DNA: TGTGCCAGCAGCTCCTCTGGGGCTGACAGGGGGCGAAACACCATATATTTT
CDR3: CASSSSGADRGRNTIYF